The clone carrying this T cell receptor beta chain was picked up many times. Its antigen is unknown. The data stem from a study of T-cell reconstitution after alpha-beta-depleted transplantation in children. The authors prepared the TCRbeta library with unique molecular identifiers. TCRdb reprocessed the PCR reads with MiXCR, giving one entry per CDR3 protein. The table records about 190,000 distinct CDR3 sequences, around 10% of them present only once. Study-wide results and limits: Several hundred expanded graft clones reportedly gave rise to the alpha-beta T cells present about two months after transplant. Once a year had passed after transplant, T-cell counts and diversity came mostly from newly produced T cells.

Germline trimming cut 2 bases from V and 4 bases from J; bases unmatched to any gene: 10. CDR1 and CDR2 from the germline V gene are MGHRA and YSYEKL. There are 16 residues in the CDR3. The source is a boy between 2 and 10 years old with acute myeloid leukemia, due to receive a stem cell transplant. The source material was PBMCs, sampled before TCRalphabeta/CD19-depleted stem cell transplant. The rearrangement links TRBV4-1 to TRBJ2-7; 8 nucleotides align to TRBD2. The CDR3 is CASSQRVAGPAYEQYF. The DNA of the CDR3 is TGCGCCAGCAGCCAAAGGGTAGCGGGACCCGCTTACGAGCAGTACTTC.